This TCR beta chain originates from a study of blood T cells in healthy people across ages. Study-wide results and limits: A greater number of naive CD4+ cells and higher diversity distinguished long-lived donors from aged donors.

This CDR3 comprises 12 residues. The V gene's germline CDR1 is SGHAT and CDR2 FQNNGV. V lost 5 bases to trimming and J lost 12 bases, with 16 bases between them. Points on this clonotype: What it binds is not known.

It was with a sample-barcoded 5' primer and a J-beta primer mix that a second PCR of roughly 6 to 11 cycles was run. Tags on each cDNA molecule came from a template-switch adaptor with 12 random nucleotides. Each CDR3 protein is one row after TCRdb ran MiXCR on the 5' RACE reads. In the table there are around 2 million distinct CDR3 sequences, around 42% of which are singletons. Specimen: blood. The chain carries TRBV11-2 and TRBJ1-2; D is uncertain. The receptor comes from a human donor in good health. In DNA form, the CDR3 reads TGTGCCAGCAGCCACACCCCGGGGTTGAACACCTTC. This encodes CASSHTPGLNTF.